Shown below are 18 T cell receptor beta chains from a single sample sequenced in a study of shared clonotypes between healthy human individuals. Sequencing was performed with immunoSEQ multiplex PCR; in TCRdb, only in-frame clones are kept and a portion is missing. The data contain around 2,000,000 clones, about 95% of them seen just once; the ten biggest clones take up roughly 0.13%. The specimen sequenced was naive CD4+ T cells sorted from blood. The subset is: CD45RA+ positively selected. The receptor source for this set is a man between 18 and 35 years old in good health.

CDR3 bases: TGCGCCAGCAGCTTGGAGGGCAGCTCGAACACCGGGGAGCTGTTTTTT. Its translation: CASSLEGSSNTGELFF. V is TRBV5-1 and J is TRBJ2-2, with D unclear. Germline CDR1 and CDR2: SGHRS and YFSETQ. This CDR3 comprises 16 residues. V was trimmed by 0 bases and J by 0 bases, leaving 9 bases between them.

This clone was counted ten times or more. The genes are TRBV6-5 and TRBJ1-2, with D possibly matching TRBD1 (5 bases). Germline V gene lookup returns CDR1 MNHEY and CDR2 SVGAGI. The CDR3 contains 13 residues. V gave up 8 bases and J gave up 7 bases, with 17 bases separating them. The CDR3 bases are TGTGCCAGCTTACCGGGGCGATTTGGTGGCTACACCTTC. Translation gives CASLPGRFGGYTF.

The chain has TRBV10-2 and TRBJ2-3; TRBD2 agrees at 8 bases. The CDR3 has 13 amino acids. The J segment lost 7 bases and the V segment lost 6 bases, leaving 6 bases of the junction unmatched. Germline CDR1 is WSHSY and CDR2 is SAAADI. The CDR3 loop reads CASRAGAGNTQYF. The CDR3 DNA reads TGCGCCAGCAGAGCGGGGGCAGGGAATACGCAGTATTTT.

The V and J genes are TRBV10-3 and TRBJ2-1, with 7 bases fitting TRBD1. Germline loops: CDR1 ENHRY, CDR2 SYGVKD. This CDR3 has 15 residues. J lost 1 base, V lost 6 bases, and 6 bases had no gene match. CDR3 protein: CAISVQGNSYNEQFF. CDR3 DNA sequence: TGTGCCATCAGCGTACAGGGGAATTCCTACAATGAGCAGTTCTTC.

This chain joins TRBV5-1 and TRBJ2-7, with D uncertain. CDR1 and CDR2 (germline): SGHRS, YFSETQ. CDR3 length equals 12 residues. The V end lost 4 bases, the J end lost 5 bases, and 10 bases lay between the germline ends. The CDR3 reads CASSKGWDEQYF. The DNA for the CDR3 is TGCGCCAGCAGCAAGGGCTGGGACGAGCAGTACTTC. Full variable domain (rest looked up from reference TRBV5-1 and TRBJ2-7): KAGVTQTPRYLIKTRGQQVTLSCSPISGHRSVSWYQQTPGQGLQFLFEYFSETQRNKGNFPGRFSGRQFSNSRSEMNVSTLELGDSALYLCASSKGWDEQYFGPGTRLTVT.

This clone occurred once. The gene calls are TRBV5-1 and TRBJ2-6; no firm D call. This CDR3 spans 16 amino acids. The germline gives CDR1 SGHRS, CDR2 YFSETQ. V lost 4 bases, J lost 0 bases, and 11 bases lay in between. The CDR3 region has the DNA TGCGCCAGCAGCACTGCCCAGAACTCTGGGGCCAACGTCCTGACTTTC. Amino acid sequence: CASSTAQNSGANVLTF.

The chain carries TRBV18 and TRBJ1-1, with D perhaps TRBD1 (5 bases). This CDR3 is built from 14 residues. CDR1 KGHSH and CDR2 LQKENI come from the germline V gene. V was trimmed by 2 bases and J by 1 base, leaving 8 bases between them. The CDR3 nucleotides are TGTGCCAGCTCACCAGGGGGAGGGAACACTGAAGCTTTCTTT. Protein: CASSPGGGNTEAFF.

This sequence joins TRBV6-5 and TRBJ2-2; D tentatively reads TRBD1 or TRBD2 (6 bases each). Trimming removed 7 bases from V and 7 bases from J, with 16 bases in between. Germline V lookup: CDR1 MNHEY, CDR2 SVGAGI. The CDR3 has 14 amino acids. Here the CDR3 DNA reads TGTGCCAGCACTCAAGTAGGGGGGAGCGGGGAGCTGTTTTTT. This codes for CASTQVGGSGELFF.

Concerning this clone: This sequence may be a read error, since a much larger clone differs from it by one base. Other DNA variants within this sample encode the same CDR3. CDR3 region: CASSQEVGDRNQPQHF. In DNA form, the CDR3 reads TGCGCCAGCAGCCAAGAAGTGGGGGATCGCAATCAGCCCCAGCATTTT. The rearrangement uses TRBV4-3 and TRBJ1-5, with D tentatively TRBD1 (5 bases). The CDR3 covers 16 residues. Deletions cut 0 bases from V and 2 bases from J, with 11 bases between. Germline lookup yields CDR1 LGHNA and CDR2 YSLEER.

This rearrangement joins TRBV5-4 to TRBJ1-2; 10 bases match TRBD1. With 10 bases clipped from V and 5 bases from J, the junction kept 14 bases outside the gene matches. The CDR3 length is 15 residues. Looked up from germline, CDR1 is SGHNT and CDR2 is YYREEE (reference sequence). The CDR3 here is CALHRQGAPGYGYTF. Written as DNA, the CDR3 is TGTGCCCTCCACCGACAGGGGGCGCCGGGTTATGGCTACACCTTC. Combining the CDR3 with reference TRBV5-4 and TRBJ1-2 gives the whole variable domain ETGVTQSPTHLIKTRGQQVTLRCSSQSGHNTVSWYQQALGQGPQFIFQYYREEENGRGNFPPRFSGLQFPNYSSELNVNALELDDSALYLCALHRQGAPGYGYTFGSGTRLTVV.

The chain links TRBV29-1 to TRBJ2-5; weak D call: TRBD1 (5 bases). V lost 6 bases and J lost 2, with 7 bases in between. Germline V lookup: CDR1 SQVTM, CDR2 ANQGSEA. The CDR3 has 11 amino acids. The DNA of the CDR3 is TGCAGCGTGTCAGGGCAAGAGACCCAGTACTTC. It encodes CSVSGQETQYF.

The rearrangement uses TRBV28 and TRBJ1-4; tentative D call: TRBD1 (6 bases). The CDR3 extends over 12 amino acids. V lost 11 bases and J 7 bases, leaving 14 bases between the germline ends. Germline assignment: CDR1 MDHEN and CDR2 SYDVKM. The CDR3 DNA reads TGTGCCGCCGAGGGGGGCGCTGAAAAACTGTTTTTT. Translated, it gives CAAEGGAEKLFF. Variable domain in full (rest from reference TRBV28 and TRBJ1-4): DVKVTQSSRYLVKRTGEKVFLECVQDMDHENMFWYRQDPGLGLRLIYFSYDVKMKEKGDIPEGYSVSREKKERFSLILESASTNQTSMYLCAAEGGAEKLFFGSGTQLSVL.

The V and J genes are TRBV6-5 and TRBJ1-1; TRBD1 agrees at 12 bases. This CDR3 region has 15 residues. Looked up from germline, CDR1 is MNHEY and CDR2 is SVGAGI. J was trimmed by 5 bases and V by 6 bases; bases with no gene match: 7. The chain's CDR3 is CASSPGTGGMTEAFF. For the CDR3, the DNA is TGTGCCAGCAGCCCTGGGACAGGGGGCATGACTGAAGCTTTCTTT.

This chain uses TRBV10-3 with TRBJ1-4; unclear D gene. The V gene's germline CDR1 is ENHRY and CDR2 SYGVKD. V lost 11 bases and J 8 bases, leaving 21 bases between the germline ends. The CDR3 consists of 14 residues. This CDR3 reads CASAAHSENEKLFF. The CDR3 DNA is TGTGCCTCCGCAGCGCACTCGGAAAACGAAAAACTGTTTTTT.

The chain combines TRBV7-2 with TRBJ1-3; D uncertain. V was shortened by 5 bases and J by 3 bases, with 8 bases between the two germline ends. This CDR3 comprises 13 residues. Germline-derived CDR1 and CDR2 are SGHTA and FQGNSA. The CDR3 coding sequence is TGTGCCAGCAGCCCCACCCTTGGAAACACCATATATTTT. Amino acid sequence: CASSPTLGNTIYF.

The gene calls are TRBV6-5 and TRBJ2-3; no firm D call. Germline CDR1 and CDR2: MNHEY and SVGAGI. Trimming stripped 5 bases from V and 6 bases from J, with 12 bases between. The CDR3 runs 13 residues. In nucleotides, the CDR3 is TGTGCCAGCAGTCCCCCGGCGAGCGATACGCAGTATTTT. Translated: CASSPPASDTQYF.

The chain has TRBV5-1 and TRBJ1-3; D is ambiguous. CDR3 length: 16 residues. Germline CDR1 and CDR2: SGHRS and YFSETQ. The ends were cut back, 0 bases at V and 0 bases at J, with 10 bases in the middle. The CDR3 sequence: CASSLGESGSGNTIYF. The CDR3 DNA follows: TGCGCCAGCAGCTTGGGGGAATCGGGCTCTGGAAACACCATATATTTT.

CDR3 DNA: TGTGCCAGCATCCAGGAAGGGACAGGGGGCTCACCCCTCCACTTT. Encoded protein: CASIQEGTGGSPLHF. The rearrangement uses TRBV2 and TRBJ1-6, with 12 bases matching TRBD1. Looked up from germline, CDR1 is SNHLY and CDR2 is FYNNEI. This CDR3 has 15 residues. V gave up 7 bases and J gave up 10 bases; unmatched junction bases: 8.